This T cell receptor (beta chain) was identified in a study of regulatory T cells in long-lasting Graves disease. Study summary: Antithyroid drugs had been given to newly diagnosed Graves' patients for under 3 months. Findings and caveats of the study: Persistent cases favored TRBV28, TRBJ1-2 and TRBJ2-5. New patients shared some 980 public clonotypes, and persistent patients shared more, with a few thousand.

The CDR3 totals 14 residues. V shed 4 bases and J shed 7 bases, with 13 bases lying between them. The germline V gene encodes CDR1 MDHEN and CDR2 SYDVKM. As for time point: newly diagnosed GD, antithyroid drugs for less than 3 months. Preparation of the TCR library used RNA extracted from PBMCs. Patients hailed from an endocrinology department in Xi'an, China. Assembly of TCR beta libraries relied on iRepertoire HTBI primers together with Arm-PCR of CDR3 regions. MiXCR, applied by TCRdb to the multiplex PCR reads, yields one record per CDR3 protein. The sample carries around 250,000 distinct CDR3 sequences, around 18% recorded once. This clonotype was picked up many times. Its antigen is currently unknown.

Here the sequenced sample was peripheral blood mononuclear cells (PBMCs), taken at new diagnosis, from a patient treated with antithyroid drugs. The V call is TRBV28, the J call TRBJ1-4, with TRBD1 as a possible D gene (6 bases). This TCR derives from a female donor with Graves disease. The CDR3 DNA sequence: TGTGCCAGCAGTTACTTAGGGGGGAGTGAAAAACTGTTTTTT. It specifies CASSYLGGSEKLFF.